This entry lists 27 T cell receptor beta chains sequenced from one sample in a study of identical twins. TCRdb itself ran the 5' RACE reads through MiXCR, one entry per CDR3 protein. The sample records around 200,000 distinct CDR3 sequences, approximately 9% being singletons. Input material: memory (CD45RO+) T cells sorted from blood. Receptors were obtained from a woman between 18 and 29 years old in good health.

This chain links TRBV18 with TRBJ2-3; unclear D gene. V dropped 3 bases and J dropped 2 bases, with 15 bases sitting between them. Germline V lookup: CDR1 KGHSH, CDR2 LQKENI. This CDR3 is 16 amino acids long. The CDR3 DNA reads as TGTGCCAGCTCACCCCTACCCTACAGTTTCACAGATACGCAGTATTTT. This encodes CASSPLPYSFTDTQYF.

This clonotype was picked up a small number of times. The chain joins TRBV12-3 or TRBV12-4 to TRBJ1-1; D unclear. The CDR3 contains 12 residues. V was cut by 3 bases and J by 6 bases, with 8 bases left in between. The CDR3 DNA is TGTGCCAGCAGTTTTTGGCTGTCTGAAGCTTTCTTT. Protein product: CASSFWLSEAFF.

This clonotype was observed a few times. The chain links TRBV5-8 to TRBJ1-2, with TRBD1 identical over 10 bases. The J segment lost 6 bases and the V segment lost 4 bases, leaving 6 bases of the junction unmatched. The germline gives CDR1 SGHTS, CDR2 YDEGEE. The CDR3 has 14 amino acids. The CDR3 region has the DNA TGTGCCAGCAGCAACCGGGGGACAGGGGATGGCTACACCTTC. Its translation: CASSNRGTGDGYTF.

CDR3 residues: CSASGPYNQETQYF. The DNA of the CDR3 is TGCAGTGCTAGCGGGCCATACAACCAAGAGACCCAGTACTTC. This chain joins TRBV20-1 and TRBJ2-5; D is unresolved. Trimming removed 3 bases from V and 0 bases from J, with 11 bases in between. CDR3 size: 14 residues. Germline V lookup: CDR1 DFQATT, CDR2 SNEGSKA (reference sequence).

This clonotype appeared a few times. This chain joins TRBV15 and TRBJ2-7, with a weak D call TRBD2 (6 bases). In germline, CDR1 is LNHNV, CDR2 YYDKDF (reference sequence). The CDR3 is 15 residues long. With 4 bases removed from V and 2 bases from J, the gap between germline ends came to 15 bases. The CDR3 region is CATSTELAATYEQYF. CDR3 bases: TGTGCCACCAGCACAGAACTAGCCGCAACCTACGAGCAGTACTTC. Filled out from reference TRBV15 and TRBJ2-7, the complete variable domain reads DAMVIQNPRYQVTQFGKPVTLSCSQTLNHNVMYWYQQKSSQAPKLLFHYYDKDFNNEADTPDNFQSRRPNTSFCFLDIRSPGLGDTAMYLCATSTELAATYEQYFGPGTRLTVT.

The sample holds many counts of this clonotype. V and J are TRBV3-1 and TRBJ1-2; D not resolved. This CDR3 has 15 amino acids. Trimming stripped 4 bases from V and 8 bases from J, with 20 bases between. The germline CDR1 and CDR2 sequences are LGHDT and YNNKEL (reference sequence). The CDR3 DNA reads TGTGCCAGCAGCCTCCTACGGGGAACGGGTCGGGGCTACACCTTC. Protein sequence: CASSLLRGTGRGYTF.

There are a few counts of this clonotype. The chain carries TRBV20-1 and TRBJ2-1; D not certain. The V end lost 5 bases, the J end lost 0 bases, and 11 bases lay between the germline ends. This CDR3 region has 14 residues. Germline-derived CDR1 and CDR2 are DFQATT and SNEGSKA (reference sequence). The CDR3 region is CSACDFRSYNEQFF. CDR3 nucleotide sequence: TGCAGTGCTTGTGACTTTCGCTCCTACAATGAGCAGTTCTTC.

This clonotype was observed many times. This chain links TRBV29-1 with TRBJ2-1; no firm D call. Germline CDR1 SQVTM, CDR2 ANQGSEA. V lost 6 bases to trimming and J lost 10 bases, with 16 bases between them. This CDR3 comprises 12 residues. CDR3 sequence (DNA): TGCAGCGTGGTAGAGAAGAGAGCCGAGCAGTTCTTC. As protein: CSVVEKRAEQFF.

The chain has TRBV14 and TRBJ1-2; 7 bases are a match to TRBD1. The CDR3 consists of 14 residues. From germline, CDR1 is SGHDN and CDR2 FVKESK. Trimming took 1 base from V and 7 from J; bases not matched to a gene: 6. The CDR3: CASSQGGQFFGYTF. The CDR3, as DNA: TGTGCCAGCAGCCAAGGGGGACAGTTCTTTGGCTACACCTTC. Drawing the rest from reference TRBV14 and TRBJ1-2, the complete variable domain is EAGVTQFPSHSVIEKGQTVTLRCDPISGHDNLYWYRRVMGKEIKFLLHFVKESKQDESGMPNNRFLAERTGGTYSTLKVQPAELEDSGVYFCASSQGGQFFGYTFGSGTRLTVV.

The V gene is TRBV30, the J gene TRBJ1-2; D gene ambiguous. From germline, CDR1 is GTSNPN and CDR2 SVGIG (reference sequence). The CDR3 runs 10 residues. V lost 7 bases to trimming and J lost 8 bases, with 11 bases between them. The CDR3 sequence is CASGLEGYTF. CDR3 DNA: TGTGCCTCCGGGCTGGAGGGCTACACCTTC.

On this clonotype: No DNA is shown, since the ends of the CDR3 on it are uncertain; the CDR3 is the one TCRdb lists. The V gene is TRBV21-1, the J gene TRBJ2-7; no check of the table's D call, TRBD1, against the DNA was made. TRBV21-1 is a pseudogene locus. The CDR3 numbers 17 amino acids, ends counted. The CDR3 sequence is CASSKPLVGQGAPEQYF.

The V and J genes are TRBV7-8 and TRBJ2-4, with D uncertain. This CDR3 has 14 amino acids. Germline CDR1 and CDR2: SGHVS and FQNEAQ. Trimming stripped 2 bases from V and 6 bases from J, with 11 bases between. The CDR3 here is CASSLRVNGNIQYF. The DNA for the CDR3 is TGTGCCAGCAGCTTAAGGGTGAATGGAAACATTCAGTACTTC.

This clonotype was recorded a few times. The chain employs TRBV20-1 and TRBJ2-7; tentative D call: TRBD1 (6 bases). Germline loops: CDR1 DFQATT, CDR2 SNEGSKA (reference sequence). There are 16 residues in the CDR3. The V gene lost 6 bases and the J gene lost 5 bases, with 26 bases spanning the gap. CDR3 sequence: CSATNDLRGRGDEQYF. The DNA of the CDR3 is TGCAGTGCAACGAACGATCTCAGGGGTCGAGGTGACGAGCAGTACTTC.

The rearrangement links TRBV6-1 to TRBJ2-3, with TRBD2 matching 7 bases. Germline V lookup: CDR1 MNHNS, CDR2 SASEGT. V trimming: 6 bases; J trimming: 2 bases; junction bases outside the gene matches: 11. The CDR3 extends over 16 amino acids. CDR3 in DNA: TGTGCCAGCAGGGGAGGGTTCCCAGACACCACAGATACGCAGTATTTT. It is translated as CASRGGFPDTTDTQYF.

The chain couples TRBV2 to TRBJ2-3; D remains unclear. Germline loops: CDR1 SNHLY, CDR2 FYNNEI. The CDR3 loop spans 13 amino acids. The germline V and J ends were trimmed by 10 bases and 5 bases, with 16 bases remaining between them. The CDR3 loop reads CAIGRTLGDTQYF. The CDR3 bases are TGTGCCATCGGTCGAACGCTTGGAGATACGCAGTATTTT. Using reference TRBV2 and TRBJ2-3 for the parts outside the CDR3, the full variable domain is EPEVTQTPSHQVTQMGQEVILRCVPISNHLYFYWYRQILGQKVEFLVSFYNNEISEKSEIFDDQFSVERPDGSNFTLKIRSTKLEDSAMYFCAIGRTLGDTQYFGPGTRLTVL.

The rearrangement uses TRBV6-5 and TRBJ2-7; TRBD1 agrees at 7 bases. Trimming removed 4 bases from V and 4 bases from J; junction bases left unmatched: 7. The CDR3 length is 14 residues. Germline-derived CDR1 and CDR2 are MNHEY and SVGAGI. The CDR3 is CASSFSGQMYEQYF. DNA of the CDR3: TGTGCCAGCAGTTTCTCGGGACAGATGTACGAGCAGTACTTC.

This clonotype was detected ten times or more. The V gene is TRBV5-1, the J gene TRBJ2-1; D is undetermined. V dropped 0 bases and J dropped 0 bases, with 7 bases sitting between them. Germline CDR1 is SGHRS and CDR2 is YFSETQ. The CDR3 is 15 amino acids. CDR3 amino acids: CASSLGPSSYNEQFF. Written as DNA, the CDR3 is TGCGCCAGCAGCTTGGGGCCCTCCTCCTACAATGAGCAGTTCTTC.

This clonotype was observed a few times. The chain uses TRBV5-1 and TRBJ2-1; D is tentatively TRBD1 or TRBD2 (5 bases each). This CDR3 comprises 14 residues. Trimming removed 0 bases at V and 7 bases at J, with 11 bases between. CDR1 and CDR2 from the germline V gene are SGHRS and YFSETQ. CDR3 DNA sequence: TGCGCCAGCAGCTTGGGGGGGTCGGGGAATGAGCAGTTCTTC. It codes for CASSLGGSGNEQFF. Based on the CDR3 plus reference TRBV5-1 and TRBJ2-1, the full variable domain is KAGVTQTPRYLIKTRGQQVTLSCSPISGHRSVSWYQQTPGQGLQFLFEYFSETQRNKGNFPGRFSGRQFSNSRSEMNVSTLELGDSALYLCASSLGGSGNEQFFGPGTRLTVL.

The chain recombines TRBV12-2 with TRBJ1-2; the table calls TRBD1, which could not be checked here. TRBV12-2 is a pseudogene segment. This CDR3 region has 18 residues. In nucleotides, the CDR3 is TGTGCAAGTCGCTTAGCGATGGGGATAGGGGTTCTTAACTATGGCTACACCTTC. Amino acids: CASRLAMGIGVLNYGYTF.

This clonotype was seen a handful of times. This chain joins TRBV20-1 and TRBJ2-1, with a possible D match to TRBD1 (5 bases). Per the germline V gene, CDR1 is DFQATT and CDR2 is SNEGSKA (reference sequence). V dropped 2 bases and J dropped 12 bases, with 8 bases sitting between them. The CDR3 totals 10 residues. Here the CDR3 DNA reads TGCAGTGCTAGACGAGACAGGCAGTTCTTC. Amino acid sequence: CSARRDRQFF.

This clonotype showed up just a few times. The chain recombines TRBV3-1 with TRBJ1-1; D ambiguous. CDR1 and CDR2 from the germline V gene are LGHDT and YNNKEL (reference sequence). This CDR3 region has 14 residues. Trimming cost V 1 base and J 7 bases, with 13 bases left between them. The CDR3: CASSQVVRAGEAFF. The CDR3 bases are TGTGCCAGCAGCCAAGTAGTTCGGGCAGGTGAAGCTTTCTTT.

The J gene is TRBJ1-6, the V gene TRBV30; unclear D gene. The CDR3 consists of 11 residues. Germline CDR1 GTSNPN, CDR2 SVGIG (reference sequence). The V end was cut by 1 base, the J end by 10 bases, with 5 bases between. In nucleotides, the CDR3 is TGTGCCTGGAGTGCCGAATCACCCCTCCACTTT. This gives the protein CAWSAESPLHF. The full variable domain, rest sourced from reference TRBV30 and TRBJ1-6, is SQTIHQWPATLVQPVGSPLSLECTVEGTSNPNLYWYRQAAGRGLQLLFYSVGIGQISSEVPQNLSASRPQDRQFILSSKKLLLSDSGFYLCAWSAESPLHFGNGTRLTVT.

The CDR3 is CASSWGAGRSYNEQFF. CDR3 bases: TGTGCCAGCAGCTGGGGAGCGGGTCGCTCCTACAATGAGCAGTTCTTC. The chain uses TRBV11-3 and TRBJ2-1, with a tentative D call TRBD2 (6 bases). Per the germline V gene, CDR1 is SGHNT and CDR2 is YENEEA. The CDR3 extends over 16 amino acids. Trimming left V 4 bases short and J 0 bases short, with 13 bases between.

This clonotype was detected ten times or more. One end of the junction does not line up with germline, which may come from a read error. The rearrangement links TRBV7-7 to TRBJ1-1; D is unresolved. Germline assignment: CDR1 SSHAT and CDR2 FNYEAQ (reference sequence). The CDR3 is 13 residues long. In nucleotides, the CDR3 is TGTGCTAGCAGCTACGATAGAAACACTGAAGCTTTCTTT. This codes for CASSYDRNTEAFF.

This clonotype was counted ten times or more. The chain recombines TRBV12-3 or TRBV12-4 with TRBJ2-6; D not certain. V was shortened by 6 bases and J by 1 base, with 4 bases between the two germline ends. This CDR3 has 13 amino acids. This CDR3 is CASSPSGANVLTF. The CDR3, as DNA: TGTGCCAGCAGCCCTTCTGGGGCCAACGTCCTGACTTTC.

This clonotype was seen a handful of times. The junction shows a germline mismatch at one end, possibly a read error. This chain connects TRBV7-9 to TRBJ2-5; TRBD1 is a possible D gene (6 bases). The CDR3 spans 15 residues. Germline V gives CDR1 SEHNR, CDR2 FQNEAQ (reference sequence). CDR3 in amino acids: CASSLGWTEEDTQYF. The CDR3 DNA reads as TGTGCCAGCAGTTTAGGGTGGACAGAAGAGGACACCCAGTACTTC.

In its sample, this clonotype was seen a few times. The rearrangement uses TRBV12-3 or TRBV12-4 and TRBJ1-1; 8 bases fit TRBD1. V dropped 5 bases and J dropped 1; count of bases not matched to a gene: 6. CDR3 length: 15 amino acids. The CDR3 protein is CASSPEDRGNTEAFF. The CDR3 DNA reads as TGTGCCAGCAGTCCCGAAGACAGGGGGAACACTGAAGCTTTCTTT.